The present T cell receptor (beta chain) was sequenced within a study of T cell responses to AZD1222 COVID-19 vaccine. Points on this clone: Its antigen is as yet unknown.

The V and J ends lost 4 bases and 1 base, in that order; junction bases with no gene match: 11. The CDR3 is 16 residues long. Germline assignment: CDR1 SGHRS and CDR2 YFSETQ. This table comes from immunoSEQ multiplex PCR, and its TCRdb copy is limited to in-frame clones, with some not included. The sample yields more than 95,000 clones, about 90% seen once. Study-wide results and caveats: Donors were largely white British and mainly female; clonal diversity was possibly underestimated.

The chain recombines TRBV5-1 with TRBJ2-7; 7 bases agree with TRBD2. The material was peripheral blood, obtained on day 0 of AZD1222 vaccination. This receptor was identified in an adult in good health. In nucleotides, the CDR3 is TGCGCCAGCAGCCCTAGCTTTGCGGGGGTTTCCTACGAGCAGTACTTC. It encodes CASSPSFAGVSYEQYF.